The clone carrying this TCR beta chain was picked up one time. This entry belongs to a study of T cell changes during pregnancy in multiple sclerosis. Per the germline V gene, CDR1 is SGHVS and CDR2 is FQNEAQ. The CDR3 spans 15 residues. Trimming shortened V by 1 base and J by 2 bases, and 9 bases separated the two germline ends. Method: immunoSEQ multiplex PCR; TCRdb's copy keeps in-frame clones and lacks some. Among tens of thousands of clones listed, roughly 89% were seen once. The sequences come from peripheral blood, collected in the third trimester of pregnancy. The TCR sequence derives from a female donor in good health, enrolled as a control in a pregnancy study. The gene calls are TRBV7-8 and TRBJ1-5, with D hard to call. The CDR3 protein is CASSLGAIGNQPQHF. Written as DNA, the CDR3 is TGTGCCAGCAGCTTAGGGGCGATAGGCAATCAGCCCCAGCATTTT. The full variable domain, its missing parts supplied by reference TRBV7-8 and TRBJ1-5, is GAGVSQSPRYKVAKRGQDVALRCDPISGHVSLFWYQQALGQGPEFLTYFQNEAQLDKSGLPSDRFFAERPEGSVSTLKIQRTQQEDSAVYLCASSLGAIGNQPQHFGDGTRLSIL.